The clone carrying this T cell receptor (beta chain) came up a few times. The data belong to a study of molecular identifiers for immune sequencing clone quantification. The use of previously described methods and listed TCR primers produced the bulk TCR libraries. Each CDR3 protein gets one entry after TCRdb re-called the PCR reads with MiXCR. Of around 480,000 distinct CDR3 sequences detected, roughly 24% appear once; the ten largest clones hold approximately 0.76%. In germline, CDR1 is SGHTA, CDR2 FQGTGA. This CDR3 contains 14 residues. V lost 4 bases, J lost 2 bases, and 12 bases lay in between. The TCR sequence derives from a human donor in good health. Some libraries in this study had Jurkat cell RNA spiked in. The chain couples TRBV7-3 to TRBJ2-7; perhaps TRBD1 as D (6 bases). The sequenced material came from naive CD8+ T cells from blood, with Jurkat cell RNA spiked in. The subset was: FACS-sorted CD8+CD4-CCR7+CD45RA+ naive T cells. The CDR3 region has the DNA TGTGCCAGCAGCTACCAGGCAGGGGCCTACGAGCAGTACTTC. Translated: CASSYQAGAYEQYF.